The entry that follows covers one TCR beta chain sequence. The antigen remains unidentified. Isolated RNA was reverse transcribed in full, so expressed TCRB transcripts were sequenced. Approximately 3.5 million reads per sample on average were obtained from naive, central memory and regulatory T cell samples. Sequenced by immunoSEQ multiplex PCR; TCRdb stores in-frame clones only, minus some. The profile covers approximately 160,000 clones, with about 9.1% appearing a single time and 2% to 2.5% taken by the ten largest. The sample belongs to a study of beta chain features in type 1 diabetes. Points from the study as a whole: Type 1 diabetes patients had TCRB CDR3s that were shorter (moderately but significantly so) in all four CD4+ subsets. Among patients, naive, central memory and Treg TCRB repertoires appeared more similar than among healthy donors.

From germline, CDR1 is MDHEN and CDR2 SYDVKM. The CDR3 totals 16 residues. The V segment lost 5 bases and the J segment 4 bases; nucleotides outside the gene matches: 9. The sample comprised central memory CD4+ T cells from blood. This receptor was obtained from a woman younger than 35 in good health. V usage is TRBV28 and J usage is TRBJ2-7; TRBD1 aligns across 12 bases. The CDR3 spells CASSIPGQGARYEQYF. The CDR3 bases are TGTGCCAGCAGTATTCCGGGACAGGGGGCGAGATACGAGCAGTACTTC.